The text below deals with one T cell receptor (beta chain). The treatment: oral pan-JAK inhibitor, 5-10 mg twice daily. Germline CDR1 reads SGHNT; CDR2 reads YYREEE (reference sequence). CDR3 length equals 15 residues. After removal of 6 bases from V and 2 bases from J, the junction contained 11 bases not matched to a gene. These data belong to a study of CD8+ T cells in alopecia areata. In each case, RNA was isolated and then reverse transcribed into cDNA as the sequencing template. TCRdb's table, derived via immunoSEQ multiplex PCR, lists solely in-frame clones and lacks some. The sample includes 75,000 to 80,000 clones, around 66% of them seen just once.

Sequencing used CD8+ T cells sorted from blood, obtained at week 24, from a patient treated with tofacitinib. This TCR came from a human donor with alopecia areata. The rearrangement joins TRBV5-4 to TRBJ2-7, with 7 nucleotides matching TRBD1. CDR3 in amino acids: CASTPAPGQTYEQYF. In DNA form, the CDR3 reads TGTGCCAGCACCCCGGCTCCGGGACAGACCTACGAGCAGTACTTC.